Below, 9 T cell receptor beta chains from the same sample are listed, as sequenced in a study of shared clonotypes between healthy human individuals. The assay was immunoSEQ multiplex PCR, and TCRdb's table has in-frame clones only and misses some. The sample records approximately 530,000 clones, 90% to 97% being singletons. Input material: naive CD4+ T cells sorted from blood. Subset indicated: CD45RA+ positively selected. The receptors come from a woman in her twenties or thirties in good health.

V usage is TRBV7-9 and J usage is TRBJ1-1; D remains ambiguous. From germline, CDR1 is SEHNR and CDR2 FQNEAQ (reference sequence). This CDR3 contains 14 residues. V was shortened by 5 bases and J by 1 base, with 11 bases between the two germline ends. CDR3 nucleotides: TGTGCCAGCAGCCGAGGTGCAGGGAACACTGAAGCTTTCTTT. It encodes CASSRGAGNTEAFF.

The rearrangement joins TRBV6-1 to TRBJ1-2; TRBD1 is a possible D gene (5 bases). This CDR3 contains 14 residues. Germline V gene data show CDR1 as MNHNS and CDR2 as SASEGT. Between the trimmed V and J ends, which lost 0 bases and 3 bases, there was a span of 8 bases. The CDR3 sequence is CASSEAGADYGYTF. DNA of the CDR3: TGTGCCAGCAGTGAAGCTGGGGCGGACTATGGCTACACCTTC.

This clone was recorded only once. A junction end diverges from the germline sequence, so it may reflect a read error. The chain uses TRBV10-3 and TRBJ1-2, with D hard to call. Germline loops: CDR1 ENHRY, CDR2 SYGVKD. The CDR3 length is 12 residues. For the CDR3, the DNA is TGTGCCATCAGTGAGCCTAACTCTGGCTACACCTTC. Its protein is CAISEPNSGYTF.

The chain links TRBV9 to TRBJ1-2; D is possibly TRBD1 (6 bases). Germline CDR1 SGDLS, CDR2 YYNGEE. The CDR3 runs to 14 residues. V dropped 3 bases and J dropped 6 bases, with 15 bases sitting between them. This CDR3 is CASSATGNVDGYTF. In nucleotides, the CDR3 is TGTGCCAGCAGCGCCACAGGGAATGTCGATGGCTACACCTTC.

CDR3 in amino acids: CASSPRPGTEAFF. The CDR3 DNA is TGTGCCAGCAGCCCCCGGCCCGGAACTGAAGCTTTCTTT. J is TRBJ1-1 and V is TRBV13; no firm D call. Germline CDR1 is PRHDT and CDR2 is FYEKMQ (reference sequence). The CDR3 contains 13 residues. Deletions cut 5 bases from V and 5 bases from J, with 12 bases between.

The chain employs TRBV7-6 and TRBJ1-4, with 8 bases lining up with TRBD1. The CDR3 contains 15 residues. CDR1 is SGHVS, CDR2 FNYEAQ, per germline. V gave up 4 bases and J gave up 7 bases; unmatched junction bases: 8. CDR3 residues: CASSSPTGGSEKLFF. The DNA of the CDR3 is TGTGCCAGCAGCTCACCCACAGGGGGAAGTGAAAAACTGTTTTTT.

This chain links TRBV19 with TRBJ1-4; D may be TRBD1 (5 bases). The germline V gene has CDR1 LNHDA and CDR2 SQIVND (reference sequence). Trimming removed 6 bases from V and 6 bases from J, with 14 bases in between. The CDR3 spans 14 residues. CDR3: CASSLGGEDEKLFF. The CDR3 nucleotides read TGTGCCAGTAGCCTGGGAGGGGAGGATGAAAAACTGTTTTTT.

The gene calls are TRBV28 and TRBJ2-5; TRBD1 matches 7 bases. The assigned J gene may be wrong: the sequence end matches TRBJ2-7 better. Germline lookup yields CDR1 MDHEN and CDR2 SYDVKM. The CDR3 consists of 14 residues. The CDR3 protein is CASSFIGTVYEQYF. CDR3 in DNA: TGTGCCAGCAGTTTCATCGGGACAGTCTACGAGCAGTACTTC.

The CDR3 reads CASSIGSEQYF. CDR3 DNA: TGTGCCAGTAGTATAGGAAGCGAGCAGTACTTC. This chain joins TRBV19 and TRBJ2-7, with D unresolved. V was pared by 1 base and J by 6 bases, with 4 bases between. The CDR3 has 11 amino acids. CDR1 and CDR2 from the germline V gene are LNHDA and SQIVND (reference sequence). The complete variable domain, with remaining parts taken from reference TRBV19 and TRBJ2-7, reads DGGITQSPKYLFRKEGQNVTLSCEQNLNHDAMYWYRQDPGQGLRLIYYSQIVNDFQKGDIAEGYSVSREKKESFPLTVTSAQKNPTAFYLCASSIGSEQYFGPGTRLTVT.